This TCR beta chain came from a study of shared clonotypes between healthy human individuals. Some clones are missing from TCRdb's copy, which holds only in-frame ones; the method was immunoSEQ multiplex PCR. The sample carries millions of clones, more than 80% recorded once. Germline V gene sequence: CDR1 SGHNT, CDR2 YYREEE (reference sequence). Trimming left V 4 bases short and J 4 bases short, with 9 bases between. The CDR3 length is 12 residues. Sequencing was performed on naive CD4+ T cells sorted from blood. Documented subset: CD45RA+ positively selected. The sequence was obtained from a man younger than 35 in good health. The rearrangement uses TRBV5-4 and TRBJ2-7; D is ambiguous. The CDR3 protein is CASSQKGYEQYF. The CDR3 coding sequence is TGTGCCAGCAGCCAAAAAGGGTACGAGCAGTACTTC.